These 20 T cell receptor beta chains were all obtained from the same sample, sequenced in a study of human T cells and chemical hapten exposure (dated by TCRdb to 2020 to 2022). Library preparation attached unique molecular identifiers to individual cDNA molecules for quantitative, reproducible TCR counting. The public reads were reanalyzed by TCRdb: fastp trimming at Q25, MiXCR alignment, in-frame beta chains only. Each CDR3 protein gets just one entry, which takes the most common genes and DNA from the rows behind it. A total of several thousand distinct CDR3 sequences appear in this sample, around 49% of them only once. Around 3% of the sample rests with the top ten. Read against the paper, the sample's treatment or condition label means: therapeutic diphenylcyclopropenone sensitization with weekly scalp DPC. Sequences were derived from whole blood, sampled before DPC sensitization or 2, 6, or about 24 weeks after (not recorded which). These TCRs come from an adult with alopecia areata. Some clones in this sample may be carry-over from other donors' samples. This table probably holds off-target reads from a library built for another chain.

The genes are TRBV3-1 and TRBJ2-7, with D unresolved. The V end was cut by 0 bases, the J end by 6 bases, with 21 bases between. CDR1 LGHDT and CDR2 YNNKEL come from the germline V gene (reference sequence). The CDR3 extends over 17 amino acids. The CDR3 is CASSQDGEVYYEREQYF. The CDR3 DNA reads TGTGCCAGCAGCCAAGATGGCGAGGTATACTACGAACGCGAGCAGTACTTC.

The CDR3: CASSAGVPSLNTGELFF. CDR3 sequence (DNA): TGCGCCAGCAGCGCGGGGGTCCCGTCCCTCAACACCGGGGAGCTGTTTTTT. The chain joins TRBV4-3 to TRBJ2-2; 7 bases are shared with TRBD2. Germline V gene data show CDR1 as LGHNA and CDR2 as YSLEER. The CDR3 covers 17 residues. V was pared by 5 bases and J by 2 bases, with 11 bases of the junction left unmatched.

The chain employs TRBV9 and TRBJ2-5; D gene uncertain. With 0 bases removed from V and 4 bases from J, the gap between germline ends came to 10 bases. This CDR3 contains 14 residues. Germline lookup yields CDR1 SGDLS and CDR2 YYNGEE. CDR3 DNA: TGTGCCAGCAGCGTAGATCCCCGATCAGAGACCCAGTACTTC. Translation: CASSVDPRSETQYF.

A few counts support this clonotype. The gene calls are TRBV2 and TRBJ2-2; no clear D gene. Trimming left V 6 bases short and J 4 bases short, with 9 bases between. CDR3 length: 13 residues. Germline V CDR1 and CDR2: SNHLY, FYNNEI. This CDR3 is CASRADRTGELFF. The CDR3 nucleotides are TGTGCCAGCAGAGCAGACCGCACCGGGGAGCTGTTTTTT.

The chain joins TRBV7-2 to TRBJ2-3; D gene ambiguous. The germline V gene encodes CDR1 SGHTA and CDR2 FQGNSA. The V end lost 5 bases, the J end lost 6 bases, and 15 bases lay between the germline ends. CDR3 length: 14 residues. Here the CDR3 reads CASSQGPVLDTQYF. The CDR3 DNA sequence: TGTGCCAGCAGCCAAGGACCCGTTTTGGATACGCAGTATTTT.

The V gene is TRBV7-6, the J gene TRBJ2-1; 7 bases are shared with TRBD1. With V trimmed by 5 bases and J by 6 bases, 10 bases remained unmatched. Germline values: CDR1 SGHVS, CDR2 FNYEAQ. The CDR3 contains 15 residues. Written as DNA, the CDR3 is TGTGCCAGCAGCGAAACAGGGGTTTCGCGCAATGAGCAGTTCTTC. Translating it yields CASSETGVSRNEQFF. Combining the CDR3 with reference TRBV7-6 and TRBJ2-1 gives the whole variable domain GAGVSQSPRYKVTKRGQDVALRCDPISGHVSLYWYRQALGQGPEFLTYFNYEAQQDKSGLPNDRFSAERPEGSISTLTIQRTEQRDSAMYRCASSETGVSRNEQFFGPGTRLTVL.

This clonotype was picked up one time. The chain recombines TRBV20-1 with TRBJ2-7; TRBD2 matches 11 bases. Germline V gives CDR1 DFQATT, CDR2 SNEGSKA (reference sequence). J lost 4 bases, V lost 7 bases, and 3 bases had no gene match. The CDR3 contains 12 residues. Written as DNA, the CDR3 is TGCAGTGGGGCTAGCGGGAGGTACGAGCAGTACTTC. Its protein is CSGASGRYEQYF.

There are a few counts of this clonotype. This rearrangement joins TRBV13 to TRBJ2-1; possible D gene TRBD2, 5 bases. V lost 0 bases and J lost 3, with 6 bases in between. The CDR3 loop spans 14 amino acids. CDR1 is PRHDT and CDR2 is FYEKMQ in the germline V gene (reference sequence). CDR3 residues: CASSLGRDYNEQFF. The CDR3 nucleotides read TGTGCCAGCAGCTTAGGCCGGGACTACAATGAGCAGTTCTTC. The whole variable domain, remainder taken from reference TRBV13 and TRBJ2-1, is AAGVIQSPRHLIKEKRETATLKCYPIPRHDTVYWYQQGPGQDPQFLISFYEKMQSDKGSIPDRFSAQQFSDYHSELNMSSLELGDSALYFCASSLGRDYNEQFFGPGTRLTVL.

This clonotype was picked up one time. The chain employs TRBV5-1 and TRBJ2-1; 9 bases are a match to TRBD1. J was trimmed by 3 bases and V by 6 bases; bases with no gene match: 4. Germline V lookup: CDR1 SGHRS, CDR2 YFSETQ. The CDR3 extends over 14 amino acids. The CDR3 bases are TGCGCCAGCAAACCGGGACAGGGCTACAATGAGCAGTTCTTC. Translating gives CASKPGQGYNEQFF.

The genes are TRBV30 and TRBJ2-3; 7 positions match TRBD2. Germline V gene data show CDR1 as GTSNPN and CDR2 as SVGIG (reference sequence). J gave up 0 bases and V 3 bases, and 6 bases lay outside the gene matches. The length of the CDR3 is 15 residues. DNA of the CDR3: TGTGCCTGGAGGAGAGCGGGAAAAAGCACAGATACGCAGTATTTT. Translated, it gives CAWRRAGKSTDTQYF.

There are a few counts of this clonotype. The chain uses TRBV18 and TRBJ1-3; 8 nucleotides match TRBD1. Losses at the gene ends were 4 bases for V and 1 base for J; bases not matched to a gene: 3. This CDR3 has 15 residues. Germline V gives CDR1 KGHSH, CDR2 LQKENI. The CDR3 coding sequence is TGTGCCAGCTCACAGGGGACAGGATCTGGAAACACCATATATTTT. It specifies CASSQGTGSGNTIYF.

The V call is TRBV27, the J call TRBJ2-7, with D hard to call. The germline V gene encodes CDR1 MNHEY and CDR2 SMNVEV (reference sequence). V was pared by 3 bases and J by 2 bases, with 8 bases between. The CDR3 has 13 amino acids. The CDR3 region has the DNA TGTGCCAGCAGTTTGGGCCCGACCTACGAGCAGTACTTC. This encodes CASSLGPTYEQYF.

The genes are TRBV5-1 and TRBJ2-3, with TRBD2 identical over 9 bases. Germline V lookup: CDR1 SGHRS, CDR2 YFSETQ. CDR3 size: 15 residues. Losses at the gene ends were 0 bases for V and 5 bases for J; bases not matched to a gene: 4. The chain's CDR3 is CASSLGLADLDTQYF. The CDR3 nucleotides are TGCGCCAGCAGCTTGGGACTAGCGGACCTAGATACGCAGTATTTT.

The chain is built from TRBV20-1 and TRBJ2-7; 9 bases map to TRBD1. CDR3 size: 11 residues. V shed 1 base and J 9 bases; nucleotides not matched to a gene: 1. Looked up from germline, CDR1 is DFQATT and CDR2 is SNEGSKA (reference sequence). This CDR3 is CSARATGGQYF. The CDR3 DNA reads as TGCAGTGCTAGAGCGACAGGGGGGCAGTACTTC.

V and J are TRBV11-1 and TRBJ2-1, with TRBD2 matching over 7 bases. The trim removed 4 bases at V and 6 bases at J, leaving 12 bases unmatched. The CDR3 is 16 residues long. In germline, CDR1 is SGHAT, CDR2 FQDESV (reference sequence). The CDR3 sequence: CASSSSGAGLGNEQFF. CDR3 bases: TGTGCCAGCAGCTCAAGCGGAGCGGGATTGGGCAATGAGCAGTTCTTC. Full variable domain (outside the CDR3, taken from reference TRBV11-1 and TRBJ2-1): EAEVAQSPRYKITEKSQAVAFWCDPISGHATLYWYRQILGQGPELLVQFQDESVVDDSQLPKDRFSAERLKGVDSTLKIQPAELGDSAMYLCASSSSGAGLGNEQFFGPGTRLTVL.

A few counts support this clonotype. This sequence joins TRBV5-6 and TRBJ1-1; D not resolved. Between the trimmed V and J ends, which lost 4 bases and 2 bases, there was a span of 12 bases. Germline V CDR1 and CDR2: SGHDT, YYEEEE. The CDR3 contains 14 residues. Here the CDR3 reads CASSPDTRNTEAFF. The CDR3 DNA follows: TGTGCCAGCAGCCCAGACACAAGAAACACTGAAGCTTTCTTT.

V and J are TRBV6-5 and TRBJ2-2, with D possibly being TRBD1 (6 bases). The V gene lost 5 bases and the J gene lost 5 bases, with 9 bases spanning the gap. Germline V gene sequence: CDR1 MNHEY, CDR2 SVGAGI. The CDR3 has 13 residues. DNA of the CDR3: TGTGCCAGCAGTAAACAGGGAACCGGGGAGCTGTTTTTT. It yields the protein CASSKQGTGELFF.

The chain carries TRBV6-2 or TRBV6-3 and TRBJ2-1; 9 bases are a match to TRBD2. From germline, CDR1 is MNHEY and CDR2 SVGEGT. Trimming cost V 6 bases and J 5 bases; bases outside gene matches: 8. This CDR3 is 15 amino acids long. CDR3 sequence (DNA): TGTGCCAGCAGCCCCTGGCGGGGGGGCAACAATGAGCAGTTCTTC. Translation gives CASSPWRGGNNEQFF.

This rearrangement joins TRBV20-1 to TRBJ2-1; D not certain. CDR1 DFQATT and CDR2 SNEGSKA come from the germline V gene (reference sequence). There are 15 residues in the CDR3. With 2 bases removed from V and 0 bases from J, the gap between germline ends came to 11 bases. The CDR3 protein is CSARFSVNSYNEQFF. The CDR3 coding sequence is TGCAGTGCTAGATTTTCGGTGAACTCCTACAATGAGCAGTTCTTC.

This clonotype appeared a few times. V gene TRBV21-1 combines with J gene TRBJ2-7; the D call in the table, TRBD1, was not verified against the DNA. TRBV21-1 is deemed a pseudogene. CDR3 size: 16 residues. CDR3 in amino acids: CASRLLGGTISYEQYF. The CDR3 nucleotides are TGTGCCAGCAGACTCCTGGGGGGAACGATCTCCTACGAGCAGTACTTC.